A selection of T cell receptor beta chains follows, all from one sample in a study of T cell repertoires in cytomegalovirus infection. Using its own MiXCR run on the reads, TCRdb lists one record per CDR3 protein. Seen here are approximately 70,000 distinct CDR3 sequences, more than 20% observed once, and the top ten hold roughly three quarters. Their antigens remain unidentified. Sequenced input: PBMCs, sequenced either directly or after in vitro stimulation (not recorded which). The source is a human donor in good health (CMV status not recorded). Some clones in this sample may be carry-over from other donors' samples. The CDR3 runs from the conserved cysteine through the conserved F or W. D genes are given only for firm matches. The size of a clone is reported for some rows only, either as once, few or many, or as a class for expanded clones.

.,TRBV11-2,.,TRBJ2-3,CASTPAVTDTQYF,TGTGCCAGCACCCCTGCGGTCACAGATACGCAGTATTTT
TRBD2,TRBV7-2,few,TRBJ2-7,CASSSLRTSKSYEQYF,TGTGCCAGCAGTTCACTCAGGACTAGTAAGAGTTACGAGCAGTACTTC
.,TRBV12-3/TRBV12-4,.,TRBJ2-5,CASSSRHIQETQYF,TGTGCCAGCAGCTCCCGACATATTCAAGAGACCCAGTACTTC
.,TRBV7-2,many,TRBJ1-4,CASSLAYGQGHEKLFF,TGTGCCAGCAGCTTAGCGTACGGTCAGGGTCATGAAAAACTGTTTTTT
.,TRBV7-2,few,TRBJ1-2,CASSLRYYGYTF,TGTGCCAGCAGCCTGAGATATTATGGCTACACCTTC
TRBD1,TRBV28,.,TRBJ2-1,CASRTGGQSYNEQFF,TGTGCCAGCAGGACAGGGGGCCAATCCTACAATGAGCAGTTCTTC
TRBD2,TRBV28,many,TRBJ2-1,CASSFPRAGGYNEQFF,TGTGCCAGCAGTTTCCCCCGGGCGGGAGGTTACAATGAGCAGTTCTTC
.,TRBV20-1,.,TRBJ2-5,CSARALAPQETQYF,TGCAGTGCTAGAGCCCTAGCGCCCCAAGAGACCCAGTACTTC
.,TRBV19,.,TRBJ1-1,CASIGRTEAFF,TGTGCCAGTATAGGACGCACTGAAGCTTTCTTT
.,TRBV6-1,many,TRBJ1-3,CASSVRSEGSGNTIYF,TGTGCCAGCAGCGTTAGAAGCGAGGGATCTGGAAACACCATATATTTT
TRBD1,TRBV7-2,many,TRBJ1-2,CASSTGQAYGYTF,TGTGCCAGCAGTACCGGACAGGCGTATGGCTACACCTTC
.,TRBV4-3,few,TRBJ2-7,CASSQEPGLYEQYF,TGCGCCAGCAGCCAAGAACCAGGGTTGTACGAGCAGTACTTC
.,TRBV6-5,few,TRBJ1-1,CASTPGRGAQAFF,TGTGCCAGCACCCCTGGGCGGGGGGCGCAGGCTTTCTTT
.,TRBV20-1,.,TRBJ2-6,CSAPVGGSGANVLTF,TGCAGTGCTCCGGTAGGGGGCTCTGGGGCCAACGTCCTGACTTTC
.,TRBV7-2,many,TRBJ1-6,CASSWFPGSSYNSPLHF,TGTGCCAGCAGCTGGTTTCCGGGCAGCTCCTATAATTCACCCCTCCACTTT
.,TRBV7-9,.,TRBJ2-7,CASSPEIPGWQYF,TGTGCCAGCAGCCCCGAGATCCCAGGGTGGCAGTACTTC
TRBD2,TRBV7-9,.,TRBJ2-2,CASSPWGPRLAANTGELFF,TGTGCCAGCAGCCCGTGGGGGCCCAGACTAGCGGCGAACACCGGGGAGCTGTTTTTT
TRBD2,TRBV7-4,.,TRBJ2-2,CASSLREVATGELFF,TGTGCCAGCAGCTTGCGGGAGGTGGCCACCGGGGAGCTGTTTTTT
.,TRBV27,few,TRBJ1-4,CASRRGEKLFF,TGTGCCAGCAGACGGGGTGAAAAACTGTTTTTT
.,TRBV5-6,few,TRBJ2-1,CASSLEGAYNEQFF,TGTGCCAGCAGCTTGGAGGGTGCCTACAATGAGCAGTTCTTC
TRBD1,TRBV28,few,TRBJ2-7,CASGQGAYEQYF,TGTGCCAGCGGACAGGGGGCTTACGAGCAGTACTTC
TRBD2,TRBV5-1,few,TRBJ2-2,CASSHQGSGSNTGELFF,TGCGCCAGCAGCCATCAGGGGAGCGGGAGTAACACCGGGGAGCTGTTTTTT
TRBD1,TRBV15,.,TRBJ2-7,CATGDRGPEEQYF,TGTGCCACCGGGGACAGGGGGCCGGAGGAGCAGTACTTC
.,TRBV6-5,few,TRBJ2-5,CASRKQGGYQETQYF,TGTGCCAGCAGGAAACAGGGAGGGTACCAAGAGACCCAGTACTTC
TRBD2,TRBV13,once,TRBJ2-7,CASSPRGTSGRGEQYF,TGTGCCAGCAGCCCTCGAGGGACTAGCGGGAGAGGCGAGCAGTACTTC
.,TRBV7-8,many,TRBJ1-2,CASSQDGDYGYTF,TGTGCCAGCAGCCAAGACGGAGACTATGGCTACACCTTC
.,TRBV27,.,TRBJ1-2,CASGWQRANYGYTF,TGTGCCAGCGGTTGGCAGAGGGCTAACTATGGCTACACCTTC
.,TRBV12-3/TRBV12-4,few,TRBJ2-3,CASRRDFVMAGLTDTQYF,TGTGCCAGCAGGAGGGATTTTGTGATGGCGGGATTGACAGATACGCAGTATTTT
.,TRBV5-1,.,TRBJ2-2,CASSLVSGRGKLFF,TGCGCCAGCAGCTTGGTGTCAGGTAGAGGGAAGCTGTTTTTT
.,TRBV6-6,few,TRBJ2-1,CASSDFWGPGFF,TGTGCCAGCAGTGATTTTTGGGGTCCTGGGTTCTTC
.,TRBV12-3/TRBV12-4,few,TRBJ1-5,CASSLSGQGNQPQHF,TGTGCCAGCAGTTTATCGGGACAAGGGAATCAGCCCCAGCATTTT
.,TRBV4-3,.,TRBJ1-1,CASSQGRLGGENTEAFF,TGCGCCAGCAGCCAAGGTAGGCTCGGCGGGGAAAACACTGAAGCTTTCTTT
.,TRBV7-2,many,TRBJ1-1,CASSPAKAPEAFF,TGTGCCAGCAGCCCAGCGAAAGCACCCGAAGCTTTCTTT
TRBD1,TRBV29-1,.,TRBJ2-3,CSVPDREVVDTQYF,TGCAGCGTCCCGGACAGGGAAGTCGTGGATACGCAGTATTTT
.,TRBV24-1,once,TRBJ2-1,CATSAGSYNEQFF,TGTGCCACCAGTGCGGGCTCCTACAATGAGCAGTTCTTC
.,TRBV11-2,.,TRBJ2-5,CASSLGGVNQETQYF,TGTGCCAGCAGCTTAGGGGGTGTTAACCAAGAGACCCAGTACTTC
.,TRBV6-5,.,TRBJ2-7,CASSYSVQGSYEQYF,TGTGCCAGCAGTTACTCGGTTCAGGGTTCCTACGAGCAGTACTTC
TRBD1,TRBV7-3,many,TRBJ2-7,CASSRDRDYEQYF,TGTGCCAGCAGTCGGGACAGAGACTACGAGCAGTACTTC
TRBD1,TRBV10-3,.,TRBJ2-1,CAISGTGGNEQFF,TGTGCCATCAGTGGGACAGGGGGCAATGAGCAGTTCTTC
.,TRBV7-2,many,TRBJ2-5,CASSSGFQETQYF,TGTGCCAGCAGCTCCGGTTTCCAAGAGACCCAGTACTTC
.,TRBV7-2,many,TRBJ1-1,CASSLANNRAEAFF,TGTGCCAGCAGCTTAGCCAACAACAGGGCTGAAGCTTTCTTT
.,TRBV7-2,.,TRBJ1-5,CASSPGGPNSNQPQHF,TGTGCCAGCAGCCCCGGTGGACCGAATAGCAATCAGCCCCAGCATTTT
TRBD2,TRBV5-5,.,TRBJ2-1,CASSLVPSGINEQFF,TGTGCCAGCAGCTTGGTGCCTAGCGGGATTAATGAGCAGTTCTTC
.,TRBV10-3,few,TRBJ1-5,CAISESRSRATDQPQHF,TGTGCCATCAGTGAGTCGAGGTCCAGGGCGACAGATCAGCCCCAGCATTTT
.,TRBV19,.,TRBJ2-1,CASSTGWTENNEQFF,TGTGCCAGTAGTACAGGGTGGACAGAGAACAATGAGCAGTTCTTC
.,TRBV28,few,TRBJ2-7,CASSLVAGSSYEQYF,TGTGCCAGCAGTTTGGTAGCTGGTTCCTCCTACGAGCAGTACTTC
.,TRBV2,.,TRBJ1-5,CASSEAGNNQPQHF,TGTGCCAGCAGTGAGGCGGGGAACAATCAGCCCCAGCATTTT
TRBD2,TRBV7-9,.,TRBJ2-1,CASSLGTSGSETYNEQFF,TGTGCCAGCAGCTTAGGGACTAGCGGGTCCGAGACCTACAATGAGCAGTTCTTC
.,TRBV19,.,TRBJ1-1,CASSIGRANTEAFF,TGTGCCAGTAGTATTGGTAGGGCCAACACTGAAGCTTTCTTT
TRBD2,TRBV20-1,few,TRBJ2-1,CSARGGGSYNEQFF,TGCAGTGCTAGGGGGGGGGGCTCCTACAATGAGCAGTTCTTC
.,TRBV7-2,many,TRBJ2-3,CASSFYRDTDTQYF,TGTGCCAGCAGCTTCTACAGGGACACAGATACGCAGTATTTT
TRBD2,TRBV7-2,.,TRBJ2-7,CASSLAISGGTYEQYF,TGTGCCAGCAGCTTAGCGATTAGCGGGGGGACCTACGAGCAGTACTTC
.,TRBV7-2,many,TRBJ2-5,CASSVGVASGGGETQYF,TGTGCCAGCAGCGTAGGGGTGGCTAGCGGAGGGGGGGAGACCCAGTACTTC
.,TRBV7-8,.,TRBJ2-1,CASSLAGLDEQFF,TGTGCCAGCAGCTTAGCAGGGTTGGATGAGCAGTTCTTC
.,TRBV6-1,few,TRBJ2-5,CASSERASVKETQYF,TGTGCCAGCAGTGAGAGGGCTAGCGTGAAAGAGACCCAGTACTTC
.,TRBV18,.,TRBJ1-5,CASSPPNQGIGQPQHF,TGTGCCAGCTCACCACCCAACCAGGGGATCGGGCAGCCCCAGCATTTT
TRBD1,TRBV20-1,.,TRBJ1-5,CSARADRGRESQPQHF,TGCAGTGCTAGGGCAGACAGGGGGCGGGAATCTCAGCCCCAGCATTTT
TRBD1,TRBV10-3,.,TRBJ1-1,CAIRDRANTEAFF,TGTGCCATCAGGGACAGGGCGAACACTGAAGCTTTCTTT
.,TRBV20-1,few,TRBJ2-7,CSADGTASYEQYF,TGCAGTGCTGACGGGACGGCTTCCTACGAGCAGTACTTC
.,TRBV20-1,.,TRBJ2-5,CSASSGLQETQYF,TGCAGTGCTAGTAGCGGTCTTCAAGAGACCCAGTACTTC